This T cell receptor beta chain emerged from a study of cytomegalovirus exposure and HLA in healthy donors. General study findings and limits: In presence/absence analyses, roughly uniform sequencing depth across donors was assumed.

As for this clone: Its target is unknown.

Use of 60 Vbeta and 13 Jbeta primers characterized the PCR. Method: immunoSEQ multiplex PCR; TCRdb's copy keeps in-frame clones and lacks some. The repertoire includes some 150,000 clones, 50% to 75% of them detected once, and around 7.1% sits in the top ten. This CDR3 region has 17 residues. V trimming: 2 bases; J trimming: 1 base; junction bases outside the gene matches: 7. CDR1 is WNHNN and CDR2 is SYGVQD in the germline V gene (reference sequence). This chain joins TRBV10-1 and TRBJ2-2; 7 bases line up with TRBD2. Sequenced: PBMCs. This sequence was found in a woman in her sixties in good health and CMV-seropositive. The CDR3 loop is CASSERTGGKNTGELFF. CDR3 coding DNA: TGCGCCAGCAGTGAGAGGACGGGGGGTAAGAACACCGGGGAGCTGTTTTTT.